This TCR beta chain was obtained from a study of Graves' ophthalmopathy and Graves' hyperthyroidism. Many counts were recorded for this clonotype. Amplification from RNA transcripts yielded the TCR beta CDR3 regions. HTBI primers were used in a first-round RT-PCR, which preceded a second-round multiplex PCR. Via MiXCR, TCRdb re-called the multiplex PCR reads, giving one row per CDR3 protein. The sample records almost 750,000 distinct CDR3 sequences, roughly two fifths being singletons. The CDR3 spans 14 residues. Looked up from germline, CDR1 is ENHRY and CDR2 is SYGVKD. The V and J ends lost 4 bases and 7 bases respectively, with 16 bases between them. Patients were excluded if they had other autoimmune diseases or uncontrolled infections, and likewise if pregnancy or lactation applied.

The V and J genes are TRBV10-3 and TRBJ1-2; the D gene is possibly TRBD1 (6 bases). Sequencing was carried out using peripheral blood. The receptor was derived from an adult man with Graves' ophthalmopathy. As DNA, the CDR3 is TGTGCCATCAGTGCTGGCAGGGGAGTAGGTGGCTACACCTTC. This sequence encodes CAISAGRGVGGYTF.